This TCR beta chain was sequenced in a study of response to subunit inactivated influenza vaccine. Study-wide points: Researchers suggested that each seasonal influenza vaccination recruits few new T cells.

Trimming took 3 bases from V and 0 from J, leaving 6 bases between them. The CDR3 extends over 14 amino acids. TCRdb passed the RT-PCR reads through MiXCR, listing each CDR3 protein once. The data contain some 190,000 distinct CDR3 sequences, over 13% of them singletons. Note on this clonotype: Its antigen remains unknown.

The chain couples TRBV12-3 or TRBV12-4 to TRBJ1-3; no clear D. The TCR sequence derives from a man aged 45-65 years who received an inactivated influenza vaccine. This specimen consisted of CD8+ T cells sorted from PBMCs, obtained approximately 5 days after vaccination. As DNA, the CDR3 is TGTGCCAGCAGTTTGGGCTTCTCTGGAAACACCATATATTTT. Its protein product is CASSLGFSGNTIYF.